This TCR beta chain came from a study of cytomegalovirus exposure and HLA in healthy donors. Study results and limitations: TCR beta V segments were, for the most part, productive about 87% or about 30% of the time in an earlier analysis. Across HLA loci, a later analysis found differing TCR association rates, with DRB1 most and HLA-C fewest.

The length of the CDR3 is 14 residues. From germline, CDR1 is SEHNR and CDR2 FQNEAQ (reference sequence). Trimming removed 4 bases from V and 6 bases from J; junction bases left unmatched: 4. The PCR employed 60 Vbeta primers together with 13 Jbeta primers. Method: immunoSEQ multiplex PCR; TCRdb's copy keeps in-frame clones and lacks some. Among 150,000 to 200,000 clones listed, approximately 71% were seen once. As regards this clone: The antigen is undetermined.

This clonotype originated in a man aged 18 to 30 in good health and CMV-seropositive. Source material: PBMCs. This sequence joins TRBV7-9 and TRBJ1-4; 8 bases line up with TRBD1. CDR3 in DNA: TGTGCCAGCAGCTCTCAGGGGGCTGATGAAAAACTGTTTTTT. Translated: CASSSQGADEKLFF.